This T cell receptor (beta chain) was retrieved from a study of Graves' ophthalmopathy and Graves' hyperthyroidism. This clonotype has only a few counts. Its antigen is undetermined. Overall study findings and caveats: Separation of ophthalmopathy from stable hyperthyroidism was achieved by a 13-signature model, at around 90% sensitivity and 70% to 82% specificity.

In this cohort, patients with other autoimmune diseases, uncontrolled infections, pregnancy or lactation were excluded. As the template, RNA transcripts were used to amplify TCR beta CDR3 regions. HTBI primers primed a first-round RT-PCR, and a second-round multiplex PCR followed. From the multiplex PCR reads, TCRdb called clonotypes with MiXCR, one entry per CDR3 protein. The data contain over a million distinct CDR3 sequences, 35% to 40% of them singletons. This CDR3 comprises 16 residues. The V gene is TRBV3-2, the J gene TRBJ1-4; the table calls TRBD1, which could not be checked here. TRBV3-2 is a pseudogene segment. Sequencing input: peripheral blood or thyroid tissue (not recorded which). The clonotype was recovered from an adult man with Graves' hyperthyroidism. DNA of the CDR3: TGTGCCAGCAGCCAAGCATCGGGACAGGATAATGAAAAACTGTTTTTT. Amino acid sequence: CASSQASGQDNEKLFF.